This paragraph reports one TCR beta chain. Antigen specificity is unknown. Held in samples before DNA extraction were roughly 0.85-11 million cryopreserved PBMC. CDR1 and CDR2 from the germline V gene are PRHDT and FYEKMQ (reference sequence). The CDR3 consists of 12 residues. Trimming cost V 1 base and J 14 bases, with 12 bases left between them. The record originates from a study of long-term antiretroviral therapy in people with HIV. Sequencing relied on immunoSEQ assay v3.0, run at survey level. The sequencing target was 40,000-50,000 T-cell genomes per sample. Produced via immunoSEQ multiplex PCR; TCRdb's table is partial and in-frame only. The table shows approximately 24,000 clones, with about 95% occurring only once. Findings and caveats of the study: Clonal expansions arising prior to ART prevailed in the repertoire at every time point. Transplant-donor-level diversity was not reached after ART, though diversity increased.

The receptor comes from a woman aged 50 to 65 with HIV. The V and J genes are TRBV13 and TRBJ2-1; TRBD2 is a possible D gene (6 bases). The sequenced sample was unsorted PBMCs, obtained just over 4.8 years after starting antiretroviral therapy. DNA for the CDR3: TGTGCCAGCAGCTTAGCCCCGGGGGTTAAGTTCTTC. Translated: CASSLAPGVKFF.